What follows are 19 T cell receptor beta chains derived from one specimen sequenced in a study of cytomegalovirus exposure and HLA in healthy donors. The PCR was carried out with 60 Vbeta primers and 13 Jbeta primers. Using immunoSEQ multiplex PCR, the repertoire was profiled, and TCRdb retains in-frame clones only, with some absent. The sample includes fewer than 250,000 clones, 80% to 90% seen only once; the top ten take about 3%. The sample taken for sequencing was PBMCs. The receptors shown here come from a young man in good health and CMV-seronegative.

The V call is TRBV7-6, the J call TRBJ1-6, with TRBD1 matching 9 bases. Looked up from germline, CDR1 is SGHVS and CDR2 is FNYEAQ. The trim removed 3 bases at V and 5 bases at J, leaving 5 bases unmatched. CDR3 length equals 16 residues. The CDR3 coding sequence is TGTGCCAGCAGCTTGACCCGGACAGGGGATAATTCACCCCTCCACTTT. Its translation: CASSLTRTGDNSPLHF.

V usage is TRBV19 and J usage is TRBJ2-2, with 7 bases lining up with TRBD2. V shed 3 bases and J 0 bases; nucleotides not matched to a gene: 4. The germline V gene encodes CDR1 LNHDA and CDR2 SQIVND (reference sequence). The CDR3 sequence is 16 residues long. CDR3 sequence: CASSISAGTNTGELFF. The DNA for the CDR3 is TGTGCCAGTAGTATCTCAGCGGGAACGAACACCGGGGAGCTGTTTTTT.

The DNA for the CDR3 is TGTGCCAGCTCAGCGGGACAGGGGGCCTCCTATGGCTACACCTTC. Encoded protein: CASSAGQGASYGYTF. The rearrangement links TRBV18 to TRBJ1-2; 12 bases fit TRBD1. The length of the CDR3 is 15 residues. Unmatched junction bases numbered 5, after V lost 5 bases and J lost 4 bases. Germline CDR1 and CDR2: KGHSH and LQKENI.

This clone occurred a few times. The chain is built from TRBV19 and TRBJ2-2; D may be TRBD2 (5 bases). The V gene's germline CDR1 is LNHDA and CDR2 SQIVND (reference sequence). Trimming removed 3 bases at V and 2 bases at J, with 7 bases between. The CDR3 runs 14 residues. The CDR3 protein is CASSIGVNTGELFF. The CDR3 bases are TGTGCCAGTAGTATCGGGGTAAACACCGGGGAGCTGTTTTTT.

The chain has TRBV11-2 and TRBJ1-1, with D hard to call. Germline V gene lookup returns CDR1 SGHAT and CDR2 FQNNGV. The CDR3 runs 14 residues. Trimming took 2 bases from V and 2 from J, leaving 9 bases between them. The CDR3 spells CASSLKEGNTEAFF. For the CDR3, the DNA is TGTGCCAGCAGCTTAAAGGAGGGAAACACTGAAGCTTTCTTT.

The chain recombines TRBV28 with TRBJ1-6; D is unclear. The CDR3 length is 15 residues. Between the trimmed V and J ends, which lost 4 bases and 8 bases, there was a span of 15 bases. CDR1 and CDR2 (germline): MDHEN, SYDVKM. CDR3 DNA: TGTGCCAGCAGTTCCCCAGGAAGTGTGCATTCACCCCTCCACTTT. It is translated as CASSSPGSVHSPLHF.

This clone was observed a few times. J is TRBJ2-6 and V is TRBV7-9; TRBD2 is a possible D gene (5 bases). Trimming took 5 bases from V and 1 from J, leaving 9 bases between them. This CDR3 comprises 15 residues. Looked up from germline, CDR1 is SEHNR and CDR2 is FQNEAQ (reference sequence). The CDR3 region has the DNA TGTGCCAGCAGCCCACGGGGTTCTGGGGCCAACGTCCTGACTTTC. Its translation: CASSPRGSGANVLTF.

This clone was counted once. The chain carries TRBV5-1 and TRBJ2-7; 7 positions agree with TRBD1. CDR3 length: 12 residues. Per germline, CDR1 SGHRS and CDR2 YFSETQ. Unmatched junction bases numbered 1, after V lost 4 bases and J lost 3 bases. Here the CDR3 reads CASSGQVYEQYF. Here the CDR3 DNA reads TGCGCCAGCAGCGGACAGGTCTACGAGCAGTACTTC.

V and J are TRBV7-8 and TRBJ2-3, with D unresolved. The CDR3 runs 16 residues. Trimming took off 0 bases at V and 2 bases at J, with 12 bases between the two ends. CDR1 is SGHVS and CDR2 is FQNEAQ in the germline V gene. This CDR3 reads CASSLALQALTDTQYF. The CDR3 DNA reads TGTGCCAGCAGCTTAGCATTGCAAGCCCTCACAGATACGCAGTATTTT.

DNA for the CDR3: TGTGCCAGCAGCCCAGGTTATAATTCACCCCTCCACTTT. It specifies CASSPGYNSPLHF. This chain connects TRBV6-6 to TRBJ1-6; D gene unclear. Germline V gene data show CDR1 as MNHNY and CDR2 as SVGAGI (reference sequence). The CDR3 runs to 13 residues. The V and J ends lost 6 bases and 4 bases respectively, with 7 bases between them.

The J gene is TRBJ1-6, the V gene TRBV5-5; D gene unclear. The V end lost 4 bases, the J end lost 14 bases, and 16 bases lay between the germline ends. This CDR3 has 13 residues. Per germline, CDR1 SGHKS and CDR2 YYEKEE (reference sequence). DNA of the CDR3: TGTGCCAGCAGCATAGAATCCAACGCGGCCCTCCACTTT. It translates to CASSIESNAALHF.

The chain has TRBV2 and TRBJ1-1, with TRBD1 as a possible D gene (5 bases). This CDR3 contains 15 residues. The V end lost 3 bases, the J end lost 0 bases, and 11 bases lay between the germline ends. Germline-derived CDR1 and CDR2 are SNHLY and FYNNEI. As DNA, the CDR3 is TGTGCCAGCAGTGAGGGTAGGGGTCTGAACACTGAAGCTTTCTTT. Residues: CASSEGRGLNTEAFF.

The V gene is TRBV27, the J gene TRBJ2-7, with D unclear. The germline gives CDR1 MNHEY, CDR2 SMNVEV (reference sequence). Deletions cut 8 bases from V and 3 bases from J, with 14 bases between. There are 13 residues in the CDR3. The CDR3 nucleotides are TGTGCCAGCGCCCTACTACCGAGCTACGAGCAGTACTTC. This sequence encodes CASALLPSYEQYF.

Turning to this clone: An end of the junction does not agree with germline; a read error may underlie this. The chain combines TRBV28 with TRBJ2-3; TRBD2 matches at 9 bases. Germline V CDR1 and CDR2: MDHEN, SYDVKM. This CDR3 contains 12 residues. CDR3 nucleotide sequence: TGTGCCAGCAGTTTGAAAGGACTAGCGTATTCTTTT. Its translation: CASSLKGLAYSF.

In regard to this clone: Other DNA sequences of this sample code for an identical CDR3. The chain has TRBV6-1 and TRBJ2-7, with TRBD1 identical over 10 bases. The germline V gene has CDR1 MNHNS and CDR2 SASEGT. This CDR3 spans 15 amino acids. Unmatched junction bases numbered 4, after V lost 3 bases and J lost 2 bases. The CDR3 region is CASSETTGGPYEQYF. The CDR3 DNA is TGTGCCAGCAGTGAGACGACAGGGGGCCCCTACGAGCAGTACTTC.

The chain links TRBV6-4 to TRBJ2-1; 8 bases fit TRBD2. CDR3 size: 16 residues. Germline V gives CDR1 MRHNA, CDR2 SNTAGT. The V gene end was trimmed by 2 bases and the J gene end by 4 bases; junction bases not matched to a gene: 7. The CDR3 DNA reads as TGTGCCAGCAGTGACACAAGCGGGGGCGATTACAATGAGCAGTTCTTC. Translation: CASSDTSGGDYNEQFF.

The chain uses TRBV19 and TRBJ1-2, with TRBD1 matching 8 bases. Germline CDR1 LNHDA, CDR2 SQIVND (reference sequence). V trimming: 7 bases; J trimming: 4 bases; junction bases outside the gene matches: 11. The CDR3 has 15 residues. The CDR3 DNA reads as TGTGCCAGTAATCCCGGACAGGGTCGGGTCTATGGCTACACCTTC. It yields the protein CASNPGQGRVYGYTF.

The chain combines TRBV18 with TRBJ1-6; 9 bases are a match to TRBD1. Trimming cost V 3 bases and J 9 bases; bases outside gene matches: 3. The V gene's germline CDR1 is KGHSH and CDR2 LQKENI. This CDR3 comprises 14 residues. The CDR3 coding sequence is TGTGCCAGCTCACCTGACAGGGGGGTTTCACCCCTCCACTTT. Its protein is CASSPDRGVSPLHF.

The chain is built from TRBV2 and TRBJ1-6; 7 bases match TRBD1. This CDR3 contains 16 residues. J lost 3 bases, V lost 6 bases, and 8 bases had no gene match. Germline CDR1 SNHLY, CDR2 FYNNEI. CDR3 nucleotides: TGTGCCAGCAGGCATTGGGACAGCGACTATAATTCACCCCTCCACTTT. Its protein product is CASRHWDSDYNSPLHF.